This TCR beta chain originates from a study of OX40 agonist ivuxolimab in advanced cancers. Study-level information: People who had prior anti-PD-1, anti-PD-L1 or anti-CTLA-4 therapy could take part, and approximately 44% had some.

The CDR3 has 14 residues. Germline-derived CDR1 and CDR2 are SEHNR and FQNEAQ (reference sequence). V gave up 2 bases and J gave up 6 bases, with 13 bases separating them. Autoimmune disease history or systemic immunosuppression was exclusionary. Generated by immunoSEQ multiplex PCR, the TCRdb table keeps only in-frame clones and is missing some. The sample consists of around 83,000 clones, 91% of them appearing once. Notes on this clone: Its antigen is unknown.

Broader study findings: Partial responders at 0.1-3.0 mg/kg showed near-lowest clonal expansion. In CD8+ T cells, expanded clones were on average more numerous than in CD4+.

The starting material was CD4+ or CD8+ T cells sorted from blood, obtained in a trial of the OX40 agonist ivuxolimab. The chain recombines TRBV7-9 with TRBJ1-2, with D hard to call. This receptor was identified in an adult with an advanced solid tumor such as melanoma, head and neck, liver or kidney cancer. The CDR3 DNA reads as TGTGCCAGCAGCTTAATCAGGATGAGGGATGGCTACACCTTC. This gives the protein CASSLIRMRDGYTF. The full variable domain, in which reference TRBV7-9 and TRBJ1-2 provide the parts outside the CDR3, is DTGVSQNPRHKITKRGQNVTFRCDPISEHNRLYWYRQTLGQGPEFLTYFQNEAQLEKSRLLSDRFSAERPKGSFSTLEIQRTEQGDSAMYLCASSLIRMRDGYTFGSGTRLTVV.